This T cell receptor beta chain appears in the sequencing data of a study of T cell responses to AZD1222 COVID-19 vaccine. Findings and caveats of the study: Recipients of AZD1222 seropositive at baseline numbered only 5 or 6. Unmutated regions of variants are reportedly targeted by nearly half of spike-specific TCRs.

Second-dose groups at about 4 or about 12 weeks were pooled. Profiled with immunoSEQ multiplex PCR; TCRdb holds only in-frame clones, not every one. The sample holds roughly 110,000 clones, roughly 85% seen once. As for this clone: What it binds is unknown.

Germline V gene data show CDR1 as MNHEY and CDR2 as SVGAGI. V lost 0 bases to trimming and J lost 7 bases, with 15 bases between them. The CDR3 spans 15 residues. V and J are TRBV6-5 and TRBJ2-5; the D gene is possibly TRBD2 (6 bases). This material consisted of peripheral blood, taken 28 days after the second AZD1222 dose. This receptor was taken from an adult who received the AZD1222 COVID-19 vaccine. The CDR3 loop is CASSYSSRGIGTQYF. CDR3 coding DNA: TGTGCCAGCAGTTACTCCTCCCGCGGGATCGGGACCCAGTACTTC.